The clone carrying this TCR beta chain was counted a few times. Antigen specificity is unknown. This entry is derived from a study of cytomegalovirus exposure and HLA in healthy donors. Findings and caveats of the study: An analysis done earlier found most TCR beta V segments productive about 87% or about 30% of the time.

V was pared by 5 bases and J by 5 bases, with 12 bases of the junction left unmatched. This CDR3 has 16 residues. Germline values: CDR1 SGHTA, CDR2 FQGTGA. PCR involved 60 Vbeta and 13 Jbeta primers. The method was immunoSEQ multiplex PCR; TCRdb's version includes in-frame clones alone and lacks a portion of them. The data hold about 140,000 clones, with about four fifths observed a single time. Source material: PBMCs. The V call is TRBV7-3, the J call TRBJ2-7; 10 bases fit TRBD2. This TCR derives from a man under 40 in good health and CMV-seronegative. CDR3 in amino acids: CASSSQPHGLADEQYF. The CDR3 bases are TGTGCCAGCAGCAGCCAACCCCACGGACTAGCGGACGAGCAGTACTTC.